This TCR beta chain was profiled in a study of CD8 T cells in ankylosing spondylitis. One entry per CDR3 protein, called by TCRdb with MiXCR from the 5' RACE reads. This table has 250,000 to 350,000 distinct CDR3 sequences, 20% to 25% appearing once. Whole-study results and caveats: The study identified a TCR beta motif of about eight highly homologous variants that appeared characteristic of ankylosing spondylitis blood. The disease-linked clones had a CD8+ phenotype and low blood frequencies. Matched ankylosing spondylitis synovial fluid reportedly showed significant enrichment of disease-linked clones. Several of the motif variants were reported before in synovial fluid and blood from reactive arthritis.

Worth noting for this clonotype: Antigen unknown. Sequence at one end of the junction differs from germline and may be a read error.

The CDR3 has 17 amino acids. The germline V gene encodes CDR1 MNHEY and CDR2 SVGEGT. What was sequenced was blood, either unsorted or a sorted T cell fraction (not recorded which). The sequence derives from a female donor with ankylosing spondylitis or in good health (not recorded which). The chain couples TRBV6-2 or TRBV6-3 to TRBJ2-1; 9 nucleotides match TRBD2. The CDR3 DNA sequence: TGTGTCAGCAGTTACTCGGCTCCTAGCGGGGTTTACAATGAGCAGTTCTTC. Amino acid sequence: CVSSYSAPSGVYNEQFF.